Reported below is one T cell receptor beta chain. The antigen remains unidentified. This sample is drawn from a study of T cell responses to AZD1222 COVID-19 vaccine. For the study at large: It was second doses at about 4 or about 12 weeks that were pooled. The study's findings and limits: The peak T cell response came first, and repertoires were sampled only after it. Seropositive AZD1222 recipients at baseline numbered only five to seven.

The V and J ends lost 8 bases and 8 bases respectively, with 12 bases between them. CDR1 and CDR2 from the germline V gene are SQVTM and ANQGSEA. The length of the CDR3 is 11 residues. Produced via immunoSEQ multiplex PCR; TCRdb's table is partial and in-frame only. The repertoire has about 130,000 clones, approximately 85% of them found once; the top ten carry 7.6%. This chain connects TRBV29-1 to TRBJ1-4, with D maybe TRBD1 (5 bases). The sample in question was peripheral blood, obtained on day 0 of AZD1222 vaccination. The TCR comes from an adult in good health. DNA of the CDR3: TGCAGCATATCGGAGGGGGAAAAACTGTTTTTT. Translated: CSISEGEKLFF.